This T cell receptor (beta chain) was obtained from a study of blood T cell repertoires in COVID-19. At the level of the study: COVID-19 samples collected from the United States, Italy and Spain covered acute and convalescent phases. The analysed material was cDNA or gDNA that came from T cells, B-cell-depleted T cells, or PBMCs.

Per the original data handling: Reference gene primers were amplified, and this amplification served to estimate nucleated cell counts. The repertoire was sequenced with immunoSEQ multiplex PCR; TCRdb's copy has only in-frame clones and lacks some. The D gene and trimming were derived from the DNA, and the V and J assignments and clone size from that table. The profile shows approximately 170,000 clones, around 82% of them singletons. Those enrolled in Seattle joined during active infection and were followed longitudinally afterward. The TCR comes from a man aged 80 or over with COVID-19, enrolled during active disease. Material: peripheral blood.

The CDR3 sequence is CSGQGAPGYTF. The CDR3 nucleotides are TGCAGTGGACAGGGGGCGCCCGGCTACACCTTC. This chain uses TRBV20-1 with TRBJ1-2, with TRBD1 identical over 10 bases. The germline V gene has CDR1 DFQATT and CDR2 SNEGSKA (reference sequence). The CDR3 is made up of 11 amino acids. J was trimmed by 8 bases and V by 7 bases; bases with no gene match: 4.